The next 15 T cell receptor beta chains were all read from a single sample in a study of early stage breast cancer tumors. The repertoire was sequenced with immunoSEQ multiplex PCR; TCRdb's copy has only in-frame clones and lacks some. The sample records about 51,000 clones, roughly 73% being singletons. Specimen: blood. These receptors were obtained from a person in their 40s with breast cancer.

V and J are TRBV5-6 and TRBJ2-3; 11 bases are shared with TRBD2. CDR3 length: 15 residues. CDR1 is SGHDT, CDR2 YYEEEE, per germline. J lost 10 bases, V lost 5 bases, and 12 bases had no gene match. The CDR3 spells CASSDTGTSGVSQYF. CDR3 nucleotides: TGTGCCAGCAGTGACACCGGGACTAGCGGAGTATCGCAGTATTTT.

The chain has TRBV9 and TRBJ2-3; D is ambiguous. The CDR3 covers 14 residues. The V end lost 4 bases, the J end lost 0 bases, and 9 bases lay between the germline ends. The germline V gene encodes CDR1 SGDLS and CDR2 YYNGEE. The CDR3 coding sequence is TGTGCCAGCAGCACAACGCCAAGCACAGATACGCAGTATTTT. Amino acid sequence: CASSTTPSTDTQYF.

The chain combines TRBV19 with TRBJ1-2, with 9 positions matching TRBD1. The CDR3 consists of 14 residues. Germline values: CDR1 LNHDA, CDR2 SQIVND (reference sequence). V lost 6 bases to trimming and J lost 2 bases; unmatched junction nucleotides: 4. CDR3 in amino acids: CASRTGTGNYGYTF. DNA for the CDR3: TGTGCCAGTAGGACCGGGACAGGGAACTATGGCTACACCTTC.

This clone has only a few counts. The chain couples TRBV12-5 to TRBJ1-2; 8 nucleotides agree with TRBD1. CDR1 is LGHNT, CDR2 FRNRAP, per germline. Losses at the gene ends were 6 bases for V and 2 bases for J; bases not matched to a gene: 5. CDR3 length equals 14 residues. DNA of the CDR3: TGTGCTAGTGGGAGGACAGGGAGCAACTATGGCTACACCTTC. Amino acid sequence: CASGRTGSNYGYTF.

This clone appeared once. CDR3 amino acids: CASSPRRGTEAFF. The CDR3 DNA reads TGTGCCAGCAGCCCTCGGAGAGGCACTGAAGCTTTCTTT. The J gene is TRBJ1-1, the V gene TRBV27; D not resolved. Germline lookup yields CDR1 MNHEY and CDR2 SMNVEV (reference sequence). This CDR3 spans 13 amino acids. V gave up 6 bases and J gave up 4 bases, with 12 bases separating them.

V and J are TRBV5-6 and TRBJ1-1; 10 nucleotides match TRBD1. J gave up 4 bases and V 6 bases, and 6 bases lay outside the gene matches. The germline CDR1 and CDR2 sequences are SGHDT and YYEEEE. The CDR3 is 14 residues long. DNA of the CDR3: TGTGCCAGCAAAGGACAGGGGGGTCGCACTGAAGCTTTCTTT. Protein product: CASKGQGGRTEAFF.

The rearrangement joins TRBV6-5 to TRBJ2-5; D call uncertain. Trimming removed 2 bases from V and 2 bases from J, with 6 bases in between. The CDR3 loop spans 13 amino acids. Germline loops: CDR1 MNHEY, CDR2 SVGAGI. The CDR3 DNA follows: TGTGCCAGCAGTTACAACAATCAAGAGACCCAGTACTTC. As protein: CASSYNNQETQYF.

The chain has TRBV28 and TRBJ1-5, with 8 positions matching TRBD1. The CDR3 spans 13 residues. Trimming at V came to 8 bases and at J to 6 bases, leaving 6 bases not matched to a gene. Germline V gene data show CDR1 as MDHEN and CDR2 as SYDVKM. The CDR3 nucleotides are TGTGCCAGCTCGACAGGGGAGGGTCAGCCCCAGCATTTT. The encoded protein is CASSTGEGQPQHF.

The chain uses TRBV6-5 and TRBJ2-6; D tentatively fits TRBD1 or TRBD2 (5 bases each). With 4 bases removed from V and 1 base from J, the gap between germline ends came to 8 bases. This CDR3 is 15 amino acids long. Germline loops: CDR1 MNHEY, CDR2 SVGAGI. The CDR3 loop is CASSSGGSGANVLTF. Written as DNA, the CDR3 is TGTGCCAGCAGTTCTGGGGGATCTGGGGCCAACGTCCTGACTTTC.

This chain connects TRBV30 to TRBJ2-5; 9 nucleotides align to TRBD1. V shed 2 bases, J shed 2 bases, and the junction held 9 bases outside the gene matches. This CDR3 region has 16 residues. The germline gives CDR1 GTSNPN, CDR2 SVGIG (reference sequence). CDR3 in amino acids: CAWSTGQGRSQETQYF. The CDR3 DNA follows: TGTGCCTGGAGTACGGGACAGGGTAGATCGCAAGAGACCCAGTACTTC.

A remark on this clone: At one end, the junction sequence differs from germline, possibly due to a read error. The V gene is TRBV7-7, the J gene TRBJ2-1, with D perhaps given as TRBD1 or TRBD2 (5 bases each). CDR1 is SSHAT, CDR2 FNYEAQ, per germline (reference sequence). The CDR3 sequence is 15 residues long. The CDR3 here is CASSAWDGSYNEQFF. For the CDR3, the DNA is TGTGCTAGCAGCGCTTGGGACGGCTCCTACAATGAGCAGTTCTTC.

In nucleotides, the CDR3 is TGTGCCTGGAGTTTTGGCCTCTCCGGGACAGGGCCCACAGATACGCAGTATTTT. Its protein product is CAWSFGLSGTGPTDTQYF. This chain joins TRBV30 and TRBJ2-3; TRBD1 agrees at 9 bases. This CDR3 contains 18 residues. The V gene end was trimmed by 2 bases and the J gene end by 2 bases; junction bases not matched to a gene: 14. Per germline, CDR1 GTSNPN and CDR2 SVGIG (reference sequence).

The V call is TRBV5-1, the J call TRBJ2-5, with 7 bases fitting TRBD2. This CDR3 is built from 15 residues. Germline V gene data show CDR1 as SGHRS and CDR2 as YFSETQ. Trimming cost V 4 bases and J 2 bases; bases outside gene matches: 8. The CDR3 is CASSEGPGGQETQYF. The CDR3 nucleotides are TGCGCCAGCAGCGAGGGTCCCGGGGGGCAAGAGACCCAGTACTTC.

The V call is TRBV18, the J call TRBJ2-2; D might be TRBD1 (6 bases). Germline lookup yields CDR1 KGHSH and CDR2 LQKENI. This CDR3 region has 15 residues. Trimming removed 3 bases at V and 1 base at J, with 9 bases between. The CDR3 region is CASSPSTGNTGELFF. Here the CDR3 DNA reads TGTGCCAGCTCACCCTCGACAGGGAACACCGGGGAGCTGTTTTTT.

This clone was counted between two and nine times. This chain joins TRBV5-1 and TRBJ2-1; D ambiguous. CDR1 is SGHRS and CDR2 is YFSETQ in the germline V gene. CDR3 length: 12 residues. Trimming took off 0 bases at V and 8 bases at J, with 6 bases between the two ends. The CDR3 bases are TGCGCCAGCAGCTTGGGTGGAGATGAGCAGTTCTTC. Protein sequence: CASSLGGDEQFF.